This T cell receptor (beta chain) came from a study of a mutant IDH1 vaccine in newly diagnosed glioma. Study findings and constraints: Among all patients, vaccine-induced immune responses occurred in roughly 93%.

The germline gives CDR1 MDHEN, CDR2 SYDVKM. V lost 5 bases and J lost 4, with 16 bases in between. This CDR3 has 15 residues. Note on this clone: Its cognate antigen is unknown.

Time point given: baseline, week 1 (first vaccination visit). Indicated treatment: pre-vaccination baseline after standard-of-care therapy. Libraries were prepared by immunoSEQ multiplex PCR; TCRdb keeps only in-frame clonotypes and omits some of them. The top ten clones hold approximately 7.9% of a sample with some 87,000 clones, roughly 77% of them seen once. The clonotype was recovered from a man aged 35-49 years with glioma. Sequences were derived from PBMCs, sampled from a glioma patient treated with radiotherapy, temozolomide or both. The chain combines TRBV28 with TRBJ2-3, with a possible D match to TRBD2 (6 bases). The CDR3 DNA follows: TGTGCCAGCAGTACCGTTAAGGGGAGGTCAGATACGCAGTATTTT. Its translation: CASSTVKGRSDTQYF.